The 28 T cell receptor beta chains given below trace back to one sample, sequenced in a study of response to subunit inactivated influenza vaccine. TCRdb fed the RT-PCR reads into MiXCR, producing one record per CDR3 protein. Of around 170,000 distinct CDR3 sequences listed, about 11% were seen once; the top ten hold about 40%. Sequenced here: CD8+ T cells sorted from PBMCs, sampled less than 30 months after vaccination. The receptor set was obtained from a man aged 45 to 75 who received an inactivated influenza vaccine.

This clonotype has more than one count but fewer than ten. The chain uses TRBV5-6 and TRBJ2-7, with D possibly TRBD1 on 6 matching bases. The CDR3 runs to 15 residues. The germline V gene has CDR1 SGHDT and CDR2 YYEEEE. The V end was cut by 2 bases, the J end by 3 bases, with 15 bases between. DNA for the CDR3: TGTGCCAGCAGCTTACAGGGCTATGTGGACTACGAGCAGTACTTC. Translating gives CASSLQGYVDYEQYF.

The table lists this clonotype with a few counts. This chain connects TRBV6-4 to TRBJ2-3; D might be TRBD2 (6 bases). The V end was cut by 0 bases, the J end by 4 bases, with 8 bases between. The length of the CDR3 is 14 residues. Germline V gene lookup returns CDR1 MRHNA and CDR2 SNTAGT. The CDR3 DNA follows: TGTGCCAGCAGTGACTCGGGGGGTTCAGATACGCAGTATTTT. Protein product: CASSDSGGSDTQYF.

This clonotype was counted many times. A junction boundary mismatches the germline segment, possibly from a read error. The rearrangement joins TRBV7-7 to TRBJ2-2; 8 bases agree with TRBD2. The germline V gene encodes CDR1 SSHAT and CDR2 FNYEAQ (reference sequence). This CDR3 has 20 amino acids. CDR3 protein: CASSLASPGLGIENTGELFF. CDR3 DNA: TGTGCTAGCAGCTTAGCCTCACCGGGACTAGGGATCGAAAACACCGGGGAGCTGTTTTTT.

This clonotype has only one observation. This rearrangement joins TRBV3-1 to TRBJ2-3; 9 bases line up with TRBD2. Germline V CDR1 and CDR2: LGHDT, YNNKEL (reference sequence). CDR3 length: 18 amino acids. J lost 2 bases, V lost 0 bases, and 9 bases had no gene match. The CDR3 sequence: CASSQDLTGTSNTDTQYF. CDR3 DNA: TGTGCCAGCAGCCAAGACCTGACCGGGACTAGCAACACAGATACGCAGTATTTT.

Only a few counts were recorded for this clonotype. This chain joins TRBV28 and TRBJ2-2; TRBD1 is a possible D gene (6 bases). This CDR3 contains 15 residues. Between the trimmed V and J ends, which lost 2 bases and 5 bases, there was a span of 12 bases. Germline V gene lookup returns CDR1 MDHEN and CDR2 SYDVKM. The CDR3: CASSLMDSLTGELFF. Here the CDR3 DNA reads TGTGCCAGCAGTTTAATGGACAGCCTGACCGGGGAGCTGTTTTTT.

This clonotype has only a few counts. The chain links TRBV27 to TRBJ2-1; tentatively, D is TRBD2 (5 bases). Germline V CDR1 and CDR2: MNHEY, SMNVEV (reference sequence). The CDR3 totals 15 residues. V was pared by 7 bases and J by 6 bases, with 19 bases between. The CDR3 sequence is CASTLSQRSVNEQFF. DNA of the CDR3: TGTGCCAGCACCCTTTCACAGCGGTCTGTCAATGAGCAGTTCTTC.

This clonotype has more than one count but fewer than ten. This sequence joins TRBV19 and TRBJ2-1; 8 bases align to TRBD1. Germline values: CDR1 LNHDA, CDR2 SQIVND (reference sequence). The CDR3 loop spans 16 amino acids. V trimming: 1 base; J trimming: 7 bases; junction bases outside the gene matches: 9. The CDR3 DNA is TGTGCCAGTAGTATAGGAACAGGGGGGATCCAGAATGAGCAGTTCTTC. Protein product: CASSIGTGGIQNEQFF.

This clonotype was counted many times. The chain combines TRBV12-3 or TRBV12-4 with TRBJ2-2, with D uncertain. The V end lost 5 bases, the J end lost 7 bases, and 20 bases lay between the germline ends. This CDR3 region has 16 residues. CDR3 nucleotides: TGTGCCAGCAGTCCCCGTCGACTCAACTCTAACGGGGAGCTGTTTTTT. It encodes CASSPRRLNSNGELFF.

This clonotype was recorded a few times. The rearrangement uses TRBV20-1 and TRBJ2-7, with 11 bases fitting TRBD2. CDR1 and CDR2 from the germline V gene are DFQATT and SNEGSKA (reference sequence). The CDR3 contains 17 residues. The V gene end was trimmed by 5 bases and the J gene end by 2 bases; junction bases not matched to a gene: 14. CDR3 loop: CSAWDREGTSGAYEQYF. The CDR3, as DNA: TGCAGTGCTTGGGACAGAGAAGGGACTAGCGGCGCCTACGAGCAGTACTTC.

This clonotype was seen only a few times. CDR3 sequence: CASSLGGALSEQYF. The CDR3 DNA is TGTGCCAGCAGTTTAGGGGGGGCCCTCTCAGAGCAGTACTTC. The rearrangement links TRBV12-3 or TRBV12-4 to TRBJ2-7; the D call may be TRBD1 or TRBD2 (6 bases each). Between the trimmed V and J ends, which lost 1 base and 7 bases, there was a span of 14 bases. The CDR3 consists of 14 residues.

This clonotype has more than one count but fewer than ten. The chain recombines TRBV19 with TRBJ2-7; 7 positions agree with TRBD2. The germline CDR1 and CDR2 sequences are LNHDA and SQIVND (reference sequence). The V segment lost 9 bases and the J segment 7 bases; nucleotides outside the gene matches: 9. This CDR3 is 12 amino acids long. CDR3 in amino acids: CARSGLSREQYF. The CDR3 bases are TGTGCCAGATCGGGACTATCGAGGGAGCAGTACTTC. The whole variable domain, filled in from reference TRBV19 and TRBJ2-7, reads DGGITQSPKYLFRKEGQNVTLSCEQNLNHDAMYWYRQDPGQGLRLIYYSQIVNDFQKGDIAEGYSVSREKKESFPLTVTSAQKNPTAFYLCARSGLSREQYFGPGTRLTVT.

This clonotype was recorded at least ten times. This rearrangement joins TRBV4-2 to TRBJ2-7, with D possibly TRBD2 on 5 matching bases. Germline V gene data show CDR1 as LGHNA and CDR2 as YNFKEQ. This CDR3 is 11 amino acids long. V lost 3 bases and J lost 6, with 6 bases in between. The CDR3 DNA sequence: TGTGCCAGCAGCCAGGGGAGCGAGCAGTACTTC. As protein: CASSQGSEQYF.

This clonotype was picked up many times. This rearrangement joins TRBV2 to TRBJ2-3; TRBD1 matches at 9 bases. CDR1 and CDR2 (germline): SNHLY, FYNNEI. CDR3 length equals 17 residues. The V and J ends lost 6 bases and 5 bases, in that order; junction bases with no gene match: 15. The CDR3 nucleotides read TGTGCCAGCAGGGACTGGGGACAGGGAATTTTCGAAGATACGCAGTATTTT. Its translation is CASRDWGQGIFEDTQYF.

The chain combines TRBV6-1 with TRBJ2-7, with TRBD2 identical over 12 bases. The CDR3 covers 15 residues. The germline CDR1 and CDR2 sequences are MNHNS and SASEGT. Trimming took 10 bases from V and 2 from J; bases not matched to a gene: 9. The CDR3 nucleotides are TGTGCCACCACCGGGACTAGCGGGCTTCCCTACGAGCAGTACTTC. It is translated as CATTGTSGLPYEQYF.

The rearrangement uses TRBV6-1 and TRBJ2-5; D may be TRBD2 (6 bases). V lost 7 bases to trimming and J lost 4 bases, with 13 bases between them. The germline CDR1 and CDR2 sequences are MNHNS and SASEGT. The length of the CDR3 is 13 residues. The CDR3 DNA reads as TGTGCCAGCACCCCTGGGGGAGGAGAGACCCAGTACTTC. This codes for CASTPGGGETQYF.

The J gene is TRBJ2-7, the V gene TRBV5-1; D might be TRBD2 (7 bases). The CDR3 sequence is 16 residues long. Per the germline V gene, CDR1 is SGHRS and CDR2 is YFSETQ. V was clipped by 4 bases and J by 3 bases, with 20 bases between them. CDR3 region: CASSPVGGPLIYEQYF. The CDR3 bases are TGCGCCAGCAGCCCTGTCGGGGGGCCACTCATCTACGAGCAGTACTTC.

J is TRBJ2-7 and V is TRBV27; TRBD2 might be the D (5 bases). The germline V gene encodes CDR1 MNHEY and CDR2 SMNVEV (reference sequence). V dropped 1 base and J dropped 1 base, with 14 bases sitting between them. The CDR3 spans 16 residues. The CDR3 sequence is CASSLFFGSVSYEQYF. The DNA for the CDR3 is TGTGCCAGCAGTTTATTTTTTGGGAGCGTGTCCTACGAGCAGTACTTC.

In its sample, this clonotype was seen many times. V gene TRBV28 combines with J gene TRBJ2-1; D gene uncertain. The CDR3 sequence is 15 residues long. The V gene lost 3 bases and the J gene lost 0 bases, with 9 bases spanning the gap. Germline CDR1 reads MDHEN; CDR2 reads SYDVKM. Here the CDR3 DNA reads TGTGCCAGCAGTTTGGTCCCCAGCTCCTACAATGAGCAGTTCTTC. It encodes CASSLVPSSYNEQFF. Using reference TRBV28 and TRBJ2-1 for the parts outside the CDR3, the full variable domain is DVKVTQSSRYLVKRTGEKVFLECVQDMDHENMFWYRQDPGLGLRLIYFSYDVKMKEKGDIPEGYSVSREKKERFSLILESASTNQTSMYLCASSLVPSSYNEQFFGPGTRLTVL.

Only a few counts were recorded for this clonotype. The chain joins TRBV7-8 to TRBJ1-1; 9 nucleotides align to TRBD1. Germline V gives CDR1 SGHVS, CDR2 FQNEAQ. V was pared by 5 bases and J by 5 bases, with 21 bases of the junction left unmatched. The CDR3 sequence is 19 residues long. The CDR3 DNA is TGTGCCAGCAGCCTACCCACAGGGGGCCAGATCCCCATCCGGACTGAAGCTTTCTTT. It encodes CASSLPTGGQIPIRTEAFF.

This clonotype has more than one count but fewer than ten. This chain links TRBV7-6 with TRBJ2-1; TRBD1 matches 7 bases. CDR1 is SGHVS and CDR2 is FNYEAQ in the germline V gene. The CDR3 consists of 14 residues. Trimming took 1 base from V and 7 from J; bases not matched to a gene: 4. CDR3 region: CASSLVKGANEQFF. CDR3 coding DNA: TGTGCCAGCAGCTTAGTTAAGGGGGCAAATGAGCAGTTCTTC.

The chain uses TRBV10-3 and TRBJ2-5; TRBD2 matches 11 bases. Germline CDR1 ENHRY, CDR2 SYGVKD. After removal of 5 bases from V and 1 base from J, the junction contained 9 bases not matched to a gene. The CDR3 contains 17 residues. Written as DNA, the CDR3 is TGTGCCATCAGTCTGAAAGCGGGACTAGCGGCCCAAGAGACCCAGTACTTC. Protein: CAISLKAGLAAQETQYF.

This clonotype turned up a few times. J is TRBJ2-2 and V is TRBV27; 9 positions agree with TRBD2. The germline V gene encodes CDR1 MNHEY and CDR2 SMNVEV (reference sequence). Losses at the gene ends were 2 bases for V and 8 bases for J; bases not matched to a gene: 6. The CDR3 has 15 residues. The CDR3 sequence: CASSLRGLAGGELFF. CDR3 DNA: TGTGCCAGCAGTTTAAGGGGACTAGCTGGGGGGGAGCTGTTTTTT.

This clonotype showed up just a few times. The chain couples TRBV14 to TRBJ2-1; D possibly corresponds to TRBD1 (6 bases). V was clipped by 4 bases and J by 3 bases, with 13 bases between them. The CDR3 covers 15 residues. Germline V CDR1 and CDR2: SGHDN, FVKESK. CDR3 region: CASSRYREYYNEQFF. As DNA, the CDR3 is TGTGCCAGCAGCCGGTACAGGGAGTACTACAATGAGCAGTTCTTC.

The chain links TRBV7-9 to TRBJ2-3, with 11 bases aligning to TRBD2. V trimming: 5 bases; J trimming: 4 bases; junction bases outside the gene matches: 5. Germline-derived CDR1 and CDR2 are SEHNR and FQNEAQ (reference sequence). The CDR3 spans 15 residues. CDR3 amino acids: CASSMTSGEADTQYF. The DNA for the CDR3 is TGTGCCAGCAGCATGACTAGCGGGGAGGCAGATACGCAGTATTTT. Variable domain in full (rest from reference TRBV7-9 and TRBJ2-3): DTGVSQNPRHKITKRGQNVTFRCDPISEHNRLYWYRQTLGQGPEFLTYFQNEAQLEKSRLLSDRFSAERPKGSFSTLEIQRTEQGDSAMYLCASSMTSGEADTQYFGPGTRLTVL.

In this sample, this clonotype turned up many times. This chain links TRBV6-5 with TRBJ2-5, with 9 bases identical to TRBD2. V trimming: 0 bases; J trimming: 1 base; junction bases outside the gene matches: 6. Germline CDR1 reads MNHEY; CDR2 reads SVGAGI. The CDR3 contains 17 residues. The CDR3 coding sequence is TGTGCCAGCAGTTACTCGATGGTAGCGGGGGTCCAAGAGACCCAGTACTTC. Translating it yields CASSYSMVAGVQETQYF.

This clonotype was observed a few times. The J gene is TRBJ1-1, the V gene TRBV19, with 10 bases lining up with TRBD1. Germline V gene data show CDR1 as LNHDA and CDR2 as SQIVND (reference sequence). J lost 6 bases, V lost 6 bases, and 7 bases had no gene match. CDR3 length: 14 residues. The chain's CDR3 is CASSTTGGLSEAFF. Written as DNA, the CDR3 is TGTGCCAGTAGCACGACAGGGGGCTTATCTGAAGCTTTCTTT.

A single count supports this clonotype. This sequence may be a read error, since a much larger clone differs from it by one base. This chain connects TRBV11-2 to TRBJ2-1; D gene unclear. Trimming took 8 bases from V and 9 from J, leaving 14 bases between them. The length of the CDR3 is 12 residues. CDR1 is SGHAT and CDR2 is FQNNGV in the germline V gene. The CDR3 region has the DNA TGTGCCAGCGGCCCCGGGTCAGTTGAGCAGTTCTTC. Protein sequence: CASGPGSVEQFF.

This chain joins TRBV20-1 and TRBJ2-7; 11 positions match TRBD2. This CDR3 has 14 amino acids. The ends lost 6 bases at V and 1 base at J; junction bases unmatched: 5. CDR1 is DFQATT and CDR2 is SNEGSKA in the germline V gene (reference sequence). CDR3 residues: CSATSGSSSYEQYF. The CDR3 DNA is TGCAGTGCCACTAGCGGGAGTTCTTCCTACGAGCAGTACTTC.